This TCR beta chain was identified during a study of blood T cell repertoires in COVID-19. The protocol was immunoSEQ multiplex PCR, while the TCRdb copy is restricted to in-frame clones and leaves out a portion. The sample holds just over 300,000 clones, around 91% seen once. V was shortened by 4 bases and J by 5 bases, with 6 bases between the two germline ends. The CDR3 covers 12 residues. Germline V CDR1 and CDR2: PRHDT, FYEKMQ (reference sequence). The sample taken for sequencing was PBMCs or T cells enriched from blood (not recorded which). V gene TRBV13 combines with J gene TRBJ2-1; D unresolved. The TCR comes from a woman in her thirties or forties who had recovered from COVID-19. DNA of the CDR3: TGTGCCAGCAGCTCAGAGGACAATGAGCAGTTCTTC. This encodes CASSSEDNEQFF.